Presented here are 10 T cell receptor beta chains from one specimen sequenced in a study of PD-1 blockade in classical Hodgkin lymphoma. Time point defined: cycle 4 day 1 (C4D1), after five to seven weeks of nivolumab. The patients all showed relapse after autologous stem cell transplantation, while their brentuximab vedotin exposure varied. PBMCs were thawed, and CD8+ T cells were then isolated from them by magnetic negative selection. Clones were sequenced by immunoSEQ multiplex PCR, and TCRdb holds only the in-frame ones, with some missing. The sample contains about 20,000 clones, around 84% of which appear only once. This sample comprised CD8+ T cells from blood, obtained before the fourth cycle of nivolumab. The receptors originated from a human donor with classical Hodgkin lymphoma.

The J gene is TRBJ2-7, the V gene TRBV19; D assignment may be TRBD1 or TRBD2 (5 bases each). The germline V gene has CDR1 LNHDA and CDR2 SQIVND (reference sequence). The CDR3 consists of 14 residues. The ends were cut back, 6 bases at V and 0 bases at J, with 12 bases in the middle. CDR3 coding DNA: TGTGCCAGTAGCACGGGGCAGAGCTCCTACGAGCAGTACTTC. Its protein product is CASSTGQSSYEQYF.

Written as DNA, the CDR3 is TGTGCCAGCAGCCCTGGGACGGGCGGTGGCTACACCTTC. Protein sequence: CASSPGTGGGYTF. The V gene is TRBV27, the J gene TRBJ1-2, with a weak D call TRBD1 (5 bases). The CDR3 contains 13 residues. The V gene's germline CDR1 is MNHEY and CDR2 SMNVEV (reference sequence). The ends were cut back, 6 bases at V and 7 bases at J, with 15 bases in the middle.

The rearrangement joins TRBV6-1 to TRBJ1-4; D is undetermined. Trimming shortened V by 4 bases and J by 7 bases, and 13 bases separated the two germline ends. CDR1 is MNHNS and CDR2 is SASEGT in the germline V gene. The CDR3 extends over 14 amino acids. This CDR3 is CASSVPLAGEKLFF. CDR3 nucleotide sequence: TGTGCCAGCAGTGTCCCGCTTGCCGGTGAAAAACTGTTTTTT.

The rearrangement uses TRBV4-1 and TRBJ2-2; 9 bases map to TRBD1. The V gene end was trimmed by 3 bases and the J gene end by 7 bases; junction bases not matched to a gene: 12. Germline values: CDR1 MGHRA, CDR2 YSYEKL. The length of the CDR3 is 17 residues. The CDR3 nucleotides read TGCGCCAGCAGCCACCCGAAGGGACAGGGACGGGACGGGGAGCTGTTTTTT. This gives the protein CASSHPKGQGRDGELFF.

This chain joins TRBV6-6 and TRBJ2-1; D call uncertain. Looked up from germline, CDR1 is MNHNY and CDR2 is SVGAGI (reference sequence). This CDR3 has 14 residues. The V end was cut by 0 bases, the J end by 4 bases, with 7 bases between. The CDR3 DNA follows: TGTGCCAGCAGTTACTCGGACGGATACAATGAGCAGTTCTTC. Protein sequence: CASSYSDGYNEQFF.

CDR3 region: CASSLELTTTDTQYF. The CDR3 DNA sequence: TGTGCCAGCAGCTTAGAACTAACCACCACAGATACGCAGTATTTT. The gene calls are TRBV11-2 and TRBJ2-3; D is uncertain. CDR3 length: 15 residues. Germline-derived CDR1 and CDR2 are SGHAT and FQNNGV. V was trimmed by 0 bases and J by 2 bases, leaving 9 bases between them.

This sequence joins TRBV7-2 and TRBJ2-5; TRBD2 matches at 8 bases. This CDR3 comprises 16 residues. Germline values: CDR1 SGHTA, CDR2 FQGNSA. J was trimmed by 3 bases and V by 0 bases; bases with no gene match: 6. CDR3 nucleotide sequence: TGTGCCAGCAGCTTAGCCTTAGCGGGGACGGAAGAGACCCAGTACTTC. Translating it yields CASSLALAGTEETQYF. The whole variable domain, remainder taken from reference TRBV7-2 and TRBJ2-5, is GAGVSQSPSNKVTEKGKDVELRCDPISGHTALYWYRQSLGQGLEFLIYFQGNSAPDKSGLPSDRFSAERTGGSVSTLTIQRTQQEDSAVYLCASSLALAGTEETQYFGPGTRLLVL.

J is TRBJ2-7 and V is TRBV2, with D unresolved. Germline CDR1 SNHLY, CDR2 FYNNEI. The length of the CDR3 is 11 residues. Deletions cut 6 bases from V and 3 bases from J, with 6 bases between. CDR3 amino acids: CASSRNYEQYF. CDR3 coding DNA: TGTGCCAGCAGCCGAAACTACGAGCAGTACTTC.

V and J are TRBV6-5 and TRBJ1-1, with D unclear. This CDR3 has 13 residues. Germline V gene data show CDR1 as MNHEY and CDR2 as SVGAGI. Trimming removed 3 bases at V and 1 base at J, with 6 bases between. In DNA form, the CDR3 reads TGTGCCAGCAGTTATGGGAAGAACACTGAAGCTTTCTTT. Amino acid sequence: CASSYGKNTEAFF.

The chain joins TRBV5-8 to TRBJ1-1; possibly TRBD1 for D (6 bases). The V and J ends lost 6 bases and 3 bases respectively, with 15 bases between them. The CDR3 is 14 amino acids. Germline lookup yields CDR1 SGHTS and CDR2 YDEGEE. The CDR3 reads CASIPWGGHTEAFF. CDR3 bases: TGTGCCAGCATACCCTGGGGGGGCCACACTGAAGCTTTCTTT.